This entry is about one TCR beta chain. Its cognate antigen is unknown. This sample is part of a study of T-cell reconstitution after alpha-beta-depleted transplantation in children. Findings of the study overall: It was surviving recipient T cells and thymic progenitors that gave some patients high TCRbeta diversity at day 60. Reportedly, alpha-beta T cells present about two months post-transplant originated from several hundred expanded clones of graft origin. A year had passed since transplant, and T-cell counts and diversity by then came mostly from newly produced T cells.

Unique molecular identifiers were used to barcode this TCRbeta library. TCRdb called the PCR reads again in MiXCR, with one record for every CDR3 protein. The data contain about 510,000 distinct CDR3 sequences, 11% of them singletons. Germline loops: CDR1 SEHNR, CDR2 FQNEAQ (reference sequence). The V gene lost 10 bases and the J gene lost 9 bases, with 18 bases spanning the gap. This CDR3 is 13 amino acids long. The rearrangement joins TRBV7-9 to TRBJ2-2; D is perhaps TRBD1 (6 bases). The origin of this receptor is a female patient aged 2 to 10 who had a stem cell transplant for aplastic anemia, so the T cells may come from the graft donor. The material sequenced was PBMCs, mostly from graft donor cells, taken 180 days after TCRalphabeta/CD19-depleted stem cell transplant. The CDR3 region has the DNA TGTGCCATGAGCTTGCAGGGGAACCGGGAGCTGTTTTTT. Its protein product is CAMSLQGNRELFF.